The clone carrying this TCR beta chain was found once. What it binds is unknown. Other DNA sequences in the sample encode the same CDR3. TCRdb keeps only in-frame clones here, not all; method: immunoSEQ multiplex PCR. The repertoire holds about 120,000 clones, with roughly 90% as singletons. The germline V gene has CDR1 LGHNA and CDR2 YSLEER. The length of the CDR3 is 12 residues. V lost 4 bases, J lost 2 bases, and 5 bases lay in between. The sample belongs to a study of T cell responses to AZD1222 COVID-19 vaccine. Overall study findings and caveats: The breadth and depth of Spike-specific TCRs increased once two AZD1222 doses had been given.

The input for sequencing was peripheral blood, taken on day 0 of AZD1222 vaccination. The origin of this receptor is an adult in good health. The chain joins TRBV4-3 to TRBJ1-1; D is unresolved. The CDR3 DNA reads as TGCGCCAGCAGCCGAGGCAACACTGAAGCTTTCTTT. Its protein product is CASSRGNTEAFF.